This T cell receptor beta chain was identified during a study of graft-versus-host responses after intestinal transplantation. Across the whole study: All recipients were given anti-thymocyte globulin induction, and tacrolimus and steroids were then administered for around three years.

Unmatched junction bases numbered 3, after V lost 5 bases and J lost 3 bases. The CDR3 has 15 amino acids. Germline values: CDR1 MNHEY, CDR2 SMNVEV (reference sequence). Lymphocytes from graft epithelium and lamina propria were isolated. General study points: After transplant, early declines in HvG clones were associated with peak levels of circulating GvH clones. Within the allografts of patients who had graft-donor T cell macrochimerism, graft-versus-host to host-versus-graft clonal ratios were high. Recipient marrow showed GvH clones, some seen first in ileum or blood.

With respect to this clone: Its antigen is unknown.

Profiling relied on immunoSEQ multiplex PCR, and the TCRdb table lists in-frame clones only, not all of them. The table shows some 8,200 clones, with around 74% occurring only once. This specimen was ileum tissue, taken around 230 days after intestinal transplant. This sequence was found in a human patient who received an intestinal transplant, so some T cells may come from the graft donor. The genes are TRBV27 and TRBJ2-1, with 11 nucleotides matching TRBD1. The CDR3 spells CASSPGTGGYNEQFF. The CDR3 nucleotides read TGTGCCAGCAGTCCCGGGACAGGGGGCTACAATGAGCAGTTCTTC.